The TCR beta chain described here comes from a study of identical twins (dated by TCRdb to the mid-2010s). Describing the broader study: TCR alpha and beta repertoires from monozygotic twins, unrelated adults of various ages and cord blood were deep-sequenced to test whether fetal clonotypes persist. To rule out contamination, the twin experiments were replicated at different times with different library preparation protocols.

Trimming takes 6 bases off V and 5 bases off J; junction bases not matched to a gene: 19. The CDR3, cysteine through phenylalanine, is 17 amino acids long. Of all the DNA, just the CDR3 is kept, 51 bases in frame from base 1. CDR1 DFQATT and CDR2 SNEGSKA were looked up in the germline V gene (reference sequence). Results the study describes overall, beyond this receptor: Compared with coincidental sharing between unrelated individuals, out-of-frame TCR alpha sequences shared between twins had an excess of sequences with low generation probability. Zero-insertion analyses could be partly confounded by invariant T cells such as MAIT and iNKT, though diverse VJ usage argued against such confounding for most clonotypes. In monozygotic twins, recombination models systematically underestimated out-of-frame TCR alpha sharing, but the models matched the sharing seen between unrelated individuals. In beta out-of-frame sequences, excess twin sharing was weaker, because having fewer shared sequences lowered the signal-to-noise ratio. Abundant cord blood beta clonotypes carried fewer insertions; young adult naive repertoires showed a weaker similar trend, while memory repertoires showed none. Because the same donors could not be followed over many years, the conclusions relied on cross-sectional statistical analysis.

Preparation of the library involved 5' RACE. Sequencing took place on an Illumina HiSeq 2000. Template switching introduced a universal primer binding site; the final cDNA contained a unique molecular identifier, enabling accurate counting of TCR cDNA molecules. First-strand cDNA for TCR alpha and beta chains was synthesized from specific primers in the conserved constant-segment region. Each cDNA library was double barcoded, with a SMART-Mk sample barcode plus Illumina barcodes, to control for contamination. Two successive PCR steps introduced TruSeq adapter sequences along with Illumina sample barcodes. The TCR alpha and beta cDNA libraries were sequenced on the Illumina HiSeq platform using custom primers. The authors' analysis ran thus. MiGEC processed the raw reads to extract unique molecular identifiers, while MiXCR was used to determine the CDR3 positions. For each individual, recombination models were inferred using an EM algorithm with the repgenHMM and IGoR tools. The tcR package in R was used for shared clonotype analysis, with sharing normalized by the product of cloneset sizes. To study raw recombination without the effects of thymic and clonal selection, out-of-frame nonproductive sequences were analyzed. Clones were called with MiXCR by TCRdb after fastp trimmed the public reads at Q25, and only in-frame beta chains were retained. Every CDR3 protein is listed once, alongside the most common genes and DNA of its rows. It is TCRdb's table, rather than the study itself, that gives the V and J calls and clone size. The sample table records approximately 620,000 distinct CDR3 sequences; 8.5% to 9% of these occur just once. Together, the top ten hold around 0.98% of the sample.

All donors were healthy Caucasians. The twin cohort consisted of three pairs of female monozygotic twins, all aged 18 to 29 years. Peripheral blood mononuclear cells were used as the source from which RNA for TCR libraries was isolated. This clonotype was counted only a few times. Its target antigen remains unknown. It has no much larger one-base neighbor in the sample; base qualities were not kept. Another study also made use of these data, one on yellow fever vaccine responses in identical twins. The second paper states: According to the authors, the vaccine-induced T cell response in identical twins seemed to be partly convergent and partly specific to each individual. In the study, vaccine-responding T cell clones were precisely tracked in identical twins.

The chain employs TRBV20-1 and TRBJ2-1; TRBD1 agrees with 7 junctional bases. Sequencing used PBMCs. The sequence was collected from a woman between 18 and 29 years old in good health. The CDR3 region has the sequence CSANAGTVTSTDNEQFF. At the DNA level, the sequence is TGCAGTGCCAACGCTGGGACAGTCACATCTACGGACAATGAGCAGTTCTTC.